The 7 T cell receptor beta chains in this list originate from one sample, sequenced in a study of identifying expanded T cells in peripheral blood (dated by TCRdb to the late 2010s). Libraries were prepared through the immunoSEQ multiplex PCR assay. Imported from immuneACCESS, the table was reduced by TCRdb to in-frame sequences with V and J called. These copies leave out some clones; in studies compared against another copy, an unresolved V gene accounts for under half, and the cause of the remainder is not known. For this sample the table gives tens of thousands of clones, of which around 87% were detected only once. 4.7% of the sample is taken by the ten largest. Sequencing input: blood. The receptors originated from a person aged 18-70 years in good health.

V is TRBV19 and J is TRBJ1-2, with D perhaps matching TRBD1 (6 bases). This CDR3 spans 13 amino acids. The germline V and J ends were trimmed by 6 bases and 6 bases, with 14 bases remaining between them. The germline CDR1 and CDR2 sequences are LNHDA and SQIVND (reference sequence). The CDR3 sequence: CASSLQGRDGYTF. CDR3 in DNA: TGTGCCAGTAGCCTACAGGGCAGGGATGGCTACACCTTC.

This clone was counted a single time. The chain uses TRBV7-9 and TRBJ1-2; D unclear. The CDR3 has 15 residues. Germline V lookup: CDR1 SEHNR, CDR2 FQNEAQ (reference sequence). Trimming cost V 0 bases and J 0 bases, with 8 bases left between them. In DNA, the CDR3 is TGTGCCAGCAGCTTAGCCCCGACTGCTAACTATGGCTACACCTTC. Its translation: CASSLAPTANYGYTF.

The CDR3, as DNA: TGTGCCAGCAGACAGGGCCTCTCCTACGAGCAGTACTTC. Its protein product is CASRQGLSYEQYF. The V and J genes are TRBV28 and TRBJ2-7; tentatively, D is TRBD1 (6 bases). This CDR3 region has 13 residues. Deletions cut 6 bases from V and 0 bases from J, with 9 bases between. Per germline, CDR1 MDHEN and CDR2 SYDVKM. The complete variable domain, with remaining parts taken from reference TRBV28 and TRBJ2-7, reads DVKVTQSSRYLVKRTGEKVFLECVQDMDHENMFWYRQDPGLGLRLIYFSYDVKMKEKGDIPEGYSVSREKKERFSLILESASTNQTSMYLCASRQGLSYEQYFGPGTRLTVT.

The CDR3 DNA is TGTGCCAGCAGCGCCCTTCATCTGAACACTGAAGCTTTCTTT. Translation gives CASSALHLNTEAFF. This chain links TRBV9 with TRBJ1-1; D gene unclear. This CDR3 comprises 14 residues. Germline V gives CDR1 SGDLS, CDR2 YYNGEE. V lost 3 bases and J 0 bases, leaving 9 bases between the germline ends.

J is TRBJ1-4 and V is TRBV5-4; perhaps TRBD1 as D (5 bases). Deletions cut 4 bases from V and 11 bases from J, with 15 bases between. The germline gives CDR1 SGHNT, CDR2 YYREEE (reference sequence). The CDR3 has 13 residues. The CDR3 region has the DNA TGTGCCAGCAGCCCCGACTGGGGCGGGAAACTGTTTTTT. It specifies CASSPDWGGKLFF.

CDR3 residues: CSVELIVSQETQYF. CDR3 DNA: TGCAGCGTTGAGCTGATAGTAAGCCAAGAGACCCAGTACTTC. This chain connects TRBV29-1 to TRBJ2-5; no clear D. Germline lookup yields CDR1 SQVTM and CDR2 ANQGSEA. CDR3 length equals 14 residues. The V gene lost 3 bases and the J gene lost 1 base, with 12 bases spanning the gap.

The CDR3 region has the DNA TGTGCCAGCAGTCGACAGGGACTCTATGGCTACACCTTC. Protein sequence: CASSRQGLYGYTF. This sequence joins TRBV6-5 and TRBJ1-2; 7 nucleotides agree with TRBD1. J was trimmed by 4 bases and V by 5 bases; bases with no gene match: 4. Germline V CDR1 and CDR2: MNHEY, SVGAGI. CDR3 size: 13 residues.